The 4 T cell receptor beta chains listed next were all sequenced from one sample in a study of CD8+CD57+ T cells in acquired aplastic anemia. Patients selected for sequencing had displayed CD8+CD57+ cell expansion by flow cytometry. CDR3 and TCR beta VDJ profiling relied on genomic DNA as the template. Via MiXCR, TCRdb re-called the reads, giving one row per CDR3 protein. The sample contains some 150,000 distinct CDR3 sequences, around 50% of which appear only once. The sample comprised sorted CD4+, CD8+, or CD8+CD57+ T cells (not recorded which) from PBMCs. These TCRs come from a human donor with aplastic anemia.

The chain employs TRBV11-2 and TRBJ2-1; 10 nucleotides align to TRBD1. J gave up 7 bases and V 6 bases, and 9 bases lay outside the gene matches. The CDR3 has 15 amino acids. Germline V lookup: CDR1 SGHAT, CDR2 FQNNGV. The CDR3 bases are TGTGCCAGCAGACGACCGGGACAGGGGCTAAATGAGCAGTTCTTC. It yields the protein CASRRPGQGLNEQFF. The whole variable domain, filled in from reference TRBV11-2 and TRBJ2-1, reads EAGVAQSPRYKIIEKRQSVAFWCNPISGHATLYWYQQILGQGPKLLIQFQNNGVVDDSQLPKDRFSAERLKGVDSTLKIQPAKLEDSAVYLCASRRPGQGLNEQFFGPGTRLTVL.

As concerns this clonotype: Compared with germline, one end of the junction differs, possibly owing to a read error. The CDR3 is CAISVAGSTDTRYF. CDR3 nucleotides: TGTGCCATCAGTGTAGCGGGTAGCACAGATACGCGGTATTTT. The rearrangement links TRBV24-1 to TRBJ2-3; 7 bases match TRBD2. The CDR3 runs 14 residues. CDR1 and CDR2 from the germline V gene are KGHDR and SFDVKD.

This clonotype was seen ten or more times. The chain carries TRBV11-2 and TRBJ1-2; D not resolved. V was pared by 1 base and J by 7 bases, with 16 bases between. The CDR3 length is 15 residues. CDR1 and CDR2 (germline): SGHAT, FQNNGV. In nucleotides, the CDR3 is TGTGCCAGCAGCTTAGGTAGCAGGTTCGGGTCTGGCTACACCTTC. This translates into CASSLGSRFGSGYTF.

In this sample, this clonotype turned up many times. J is TRBJ1-6 and V is TRBV11-2; no clear D. Trimming took 2 bases from V and 7 from J, leaving 12 bases between them. CDR1 is SGHAT, CDR2 FQNNGV, per germline. There are 15 residues in the CDR3. The CDR3 sequence is CASSLFGWGNSPLHF. The CDR3 DNA reads as TGTGCCAGCAGCTTATTCGGCTGGGGAAATTCACCCCTCCACTTT.